These 18 T cell receptor beta chains came from one sample sequenced in a study of cytomegalovirus exposure and HLA in healthy donors. The PCR was carried out with 60 Vbeta primers and 13 Jbeta primers. Using immunoSEQ multiplex PCR, the repertoire was profiled, and TCRdb retains in-frame clones only, with some absent. The sample gives around 150,000 clones, roughly four fifths of which show up once; 2.5% to 3.5% is in the top ten. Material: PBMCs. These TCRs come from a woman aged 45-65 years in good health and CMV-seropositive.

This CDR3 reads CAWGTSGVNNEQFF. DNA of the CDR3: TGTGCCTGGGGAACTAGCGGGGTTAACAATGAGCAGTTCTTC. The rearrangement links TRBV30 to TRBJ2-1; 10 bases are shared with TRBD2. Trimming at V came to 5 bases and at J to 5 bases, leaving 6 bases not matched to a gene. Germline lookup yields CDR1 GTSNPN and CDR2 SVGIG (reference sequence). The CDR3 totals 14 residues.

This clone was observed once. The chain carries TRBV9 and TRBJ2-2, with 7 bases aligning to TRBD2. The trim removed 7 bases at V and 0 bases at J, leaving 6 bases unmatched. Germline V lookup: CDR1 SGDLS, CDR2 YYNGEE. The CDR3 runs 15 residues. The chain's CDR3 is CASGVAGANTGELFF. The CDR3 DNA reads as TGTGCCAGCGGTGTCGCGGGAGCGAACACCGGGGAGCTGTTTTTT.

This clone was seen only once. The chain combines TRBV18 with TRBJ2-1, with unresolved D. The CDR3 loop spans 15 amino acids. Trimming shortened V by 2 bases and J by 0 bases, and 8 bases separated the two germline ends. Per the germline V gene, CDR1 is KGHSH and CDR2 is LQKENI. CDR3: CASSPVASSYNEQFF. CDR3 bases: TGTGCCAGCTCACCAGTTGCGAGCTCCTACAATGAGCAGTTCTTC. Filled out from reference TRBV18 and TRBJ2-1, the complete variable domain reads NAGVMQNPRHLVRRRGQEARLRCSPMKGHSHVYWYRQLPEEGLKFMVYLQKENIIDESGMPKERFSAEFPKEGPSILRIQQVVRGDSAAYFCASSPVASSYNEQFFGPGTRLTVL.

The chain couples TRBV5-4 to TRBJ2-7; D perhaps matches TRBD2 (6 bases). Germline CDR1 is SGHNT and CDR2 is YYREEE (reference sequence). Trimming left V 4 bases short and J 3 bases short, with 14 bases between. This CDR3 has 14 residues. In nucleotides, the CDR3 is TGTGCCAGCAGCGAAGCGTCTAGCGTCTACGAGCAGTACTTC. Translation: CASSEASSVYEQYF.

The chain uses TRBV28 and TRBJ1-1; no definite D call. The CDR3 is 11 amino acids. Trimming stripped 7 bases from V and 4 bases from J, with 7 bases between. The V gene's germline CDR1 is MDHEN and CDR2 SYDVKM. CDR3 in DNA: TGTGCCAGCACTGGGCCCACTGAAGCTTTCTTT. As protein: CASTGPTEAFF.

This clone was counted once. The V call is TRBV19, the J call TRBJ2-5; D possibly corresponds to TRBD2 (6 bases). Germline CDR1 reads LNHDA; CDR2 reads SQIVND (reference sequence). Trimming cost V 3 bases and J 2 bases, with 10 bases left between them. The CDR3 runs 14 residues. CDR3 sequence reads: CASSIGGEQETQYF. CDR3 DNA: TGTGCCAGTAGTATTGGAGGGGAACAAGAGACCCAGTACTTC.

This chain links TRBV7-9 with TRBJ2-1, with 11 nucleotides matching TRBD1. Germline V CDR1 and CDR2: SEHNR, FQNEAQ (reference sequence). The CDR3 extends over 19 amino acids. V was pared by 5 bases and J by 3 bases, with 15 bases of the junction left unmatched. The CDR3, as DNA: TGTGCCAGCAGCGGATTTGGGACAGGGGGACTAGCTAGCTACAATGAGCAGTTCTTC. Its translation: CASSGFGTGGLASYNEQFF.

The CDR3 loop reads CASSFKVRDTYNEQFF. CDR3 bases: TGTGCCAGCAGCTTCAAGGTCAGGGATACCTACAATGAGCAGTTCTTC. The chain has TRBV13 and TRBJ2-1, with D possibly being TRBD1 (5 bases). Germline loops: CDR1 PRHDT, CDR2 FYEKMQ (reference sequence). The CDR3 has 16 residues. Trimming left V 3 bases short and J 2 bases short, with 14 bases between.

J is TRBJ2-7 and V is TRBV15, with 10 bases lining up with TRBD2. With V trimmed by 5 bases and J by 4 bases, 8 bases remained unmatched. There are 15 residues in the CDR3. Looked up from germline, CDR1 is LNHNV and CDR2 is YYDKDF (reference sequence). The CDR3 protein is CATSGWTSGEYEQYF. The CDR3 bases are TGTGCCACCAGCGGCTGGACTAGCGGAGAGTACGAGCAGTACTTC.

The chain carries TRBV5-1 and TRBJ2-1; D possibly corresponds to TRBD2 (5 bases). This CDR3 spans 15 amino acids. V gave up 4 bases and J gave up 4 bases, with 15 bases separating them. Germline V gene sequence: CDR1 SGHRS, CDR2 YFSETQ. CDR3 residues: CASSAPGKKYNEQFF. In DNA, the CDR3 is TGCGCCAGCAGCGCACCGGGAAAAAAATACAATGAGCAGTTCTTC.

This clone was seen a handful of times. The rearrangement uses TRBV4-1 and TRBJ2-2; D ambiguous. V shed 4 bases and J shed 1 base, with 10 bases lying between them. CDR3 length equals 15 residues. The germline V gene encodes CDR1 MGHRA and CDR2 YSYEKL. The CDR3 loop is CASSRLLKNTGELFF. The CDR3 DNA reads as TGCGCCAGCAGCCGACTCTTGAAGAACACCGGGGAGCTGTTTTTT.

The gene calls are TRBV7-9 and TRBJ2-3; D possibly corresponds to TRBD2 (6 bases). Germline V gives CDR1 SEHNR, CDR2 FQNEAQ (reference sequence). This CDR3 is 15 amino acids long. Trimming left V 4 bases short and J 2 bases short, with 13 bases between. DNA of the CDR3: TGTGCCAGCAGCTCGGGGGAATCAATCACAGATACGCAGTATTTT. It yields the protein CASSSGESITDTQYF.

This chain links TRBV5-6 with TRBJ1-1; 7 bases are shared with TRBD1. With V trimmed by 2 bases and J by 4 bases, 8 bases remained unmatched. The length of the CDR3 is 15 residues. Germline loops: CDR1 SGHDT, CDR2 YYEEEE. This CDR3 reads CASSLNRGLSTEAFF. The CDR3 DNA reads as TGTGCCAGCAGCTTAAACAGGGGTCTGAGCACTGAAGCTTTCTTT.

DNA for the CDR3: TGCGCCAGCAGCAGGGAGGGGGCTGAAGCTTTCTTT. Protein: CASSREGAEAFF. V and J are TRBV5-1 and TRBJ1-1, with TRBD1 as a possible D gene (6 bases). The CDR3 is made up of 12 amino acids. Germline CDR1 and CDR2: SGHRS and YFSETQ. V gave up 4 bases and J gave up 6 bases, with 10 bases separating them. Full variable domain (outside the CDR3, taken from reference TRBV5-1 and TRBJ1-1): KAGVTQTPRYLIKTRGQQVTLSCSPISGHRSVSWYQQTPGQGLQFLFEYFSETQRNKGNFPGRFSGRQFSNSRSEMNVSTLELGDSALYLCASSREGAEAFFGQGTRLTVV.

This chain uses TRBV14 with TRBJ2-1; 8 bases line up with TRBD1. The CDR3 length is 14 residues. After removal of 8 bases from V and 7 bases from J, the junction contained 10 bases not matched to a gene. The germline CDR1 and CDR2 sequences are SGHDN and FVKESK. The CDR3: CASGGNRGENEQFF. The CDR3 DNA reads TGTGCCAGCGGGGGGAACAGGGGGGAGAATGAGCAGTTCTTC. Filled out from reference TRBV14 and TRBJ2-1, the complete variable domain reads EAGVTQFPSHSVIEKGQTVTLRCDPISGHDNLYWYRRVMGKEIKFLLHFVKESKQDESGMPNNRFLAERTGGTYSTLKVQPAELEDSGVYFCASGGNRGENEQFFGPGTRLTVL.

This chain uses TRBV6-5 with TRBJ1-6, with TRBD1 matching over 7 bases. The J segment lost 10 bases and the V segment lost 6 bases, leaving 9 bases of the junction unmatched. The CDR3 has 14 residues. CDR1 and CDR2 from the germline V gene are MNHEY and SVGAGI. CDR3 coding DNA: TGTGCCAGCAGGGACAGGTCATTCGCCTCACCCCTCCACTTT. Translation gives CASRDRSFASPLHF.

The chain is built from TRBV7-2 and TRBJ1-5; 10 bases are shared with TRBD1. V lost 1 base, J lost 2 bases, and 2 bases stayed unmatched. The V gene's germline CDR1 is SGHTA and CDR2 FQGNSA. The CDR3 sequence is 16 residues long. CDR3 in amino acids: CASSLVGTGGNQPQHF. CDR3 bases: TGTGCCAGCAGCTTAGTAGGGACAGGGGGCAATCAGCCCCAGCATTTT.

Concerning this clone itself: This same CDR3 is encoded by further DNA sequences in the sample. The V call is TRBV19, the J call TRBJ1-1, with TRBD1 identical over 7 bases. J gave up 0 bases and V 3 bases, and 1 base lay outside the gene matches. The CDR3 contains 14 residues. Germline lookup yields CDR1 LNHDA and CDR2 SQIVND (reference sequence). CDR3 amino acids: CASSMGQMNTEAFF. CDR3 DNA sequence: TGTGCCAGTAGTATGGGACAGATGAACACTGAAGCTTTCTTT.